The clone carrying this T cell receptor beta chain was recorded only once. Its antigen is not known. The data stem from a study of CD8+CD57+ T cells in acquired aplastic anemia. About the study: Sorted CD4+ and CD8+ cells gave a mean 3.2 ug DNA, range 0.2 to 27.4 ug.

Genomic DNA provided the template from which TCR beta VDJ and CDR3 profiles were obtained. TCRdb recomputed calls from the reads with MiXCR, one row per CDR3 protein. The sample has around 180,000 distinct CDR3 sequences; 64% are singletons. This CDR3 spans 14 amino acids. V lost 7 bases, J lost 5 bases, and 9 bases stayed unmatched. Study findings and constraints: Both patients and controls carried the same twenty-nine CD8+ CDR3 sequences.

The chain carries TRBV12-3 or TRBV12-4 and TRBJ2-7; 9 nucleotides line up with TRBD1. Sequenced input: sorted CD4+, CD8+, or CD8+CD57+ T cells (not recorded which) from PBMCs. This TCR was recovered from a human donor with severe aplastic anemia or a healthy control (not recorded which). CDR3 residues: CASNLGQGKNEQYF. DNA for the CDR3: TGTGCCAGCAACCTGGGACAGGGAAAAAACGAGCAGTACTTC.